This T cell receptor (beta chain) was recovered during a study of T cells and Merkel cell carcinoma outcomes. The CDR3 runs to 14 residues. CDR1 SGHNT and CDR2 YENEEA come from the germline V gene. Trimming left V 0 bases short and J 9 bases short, with 14 bases between. Assay: immunoSEQ multiplex PCR; the TCRdb copy retains only in-frame clones and omits some. There are 10,000 to 15,000 clones in the sample; roughly 95% occur only once, and approximately 1% lies in the top ten. The sequence came from a human donor with Merkel cell carcinoma. The V and J genes are TRBV11-3 and TRBJ1-1, with D perhaps TRBD1 (5 bases). Input material: tumor tissue from Merkel cell carcinoma. CDR3 in amino acids: CASSLDGGPTQAFF. In nucleotides, the CDR3 is TGTGCCAGCAGCTTAGACGGGGGACCAACTCAAGCTTTCTTT.